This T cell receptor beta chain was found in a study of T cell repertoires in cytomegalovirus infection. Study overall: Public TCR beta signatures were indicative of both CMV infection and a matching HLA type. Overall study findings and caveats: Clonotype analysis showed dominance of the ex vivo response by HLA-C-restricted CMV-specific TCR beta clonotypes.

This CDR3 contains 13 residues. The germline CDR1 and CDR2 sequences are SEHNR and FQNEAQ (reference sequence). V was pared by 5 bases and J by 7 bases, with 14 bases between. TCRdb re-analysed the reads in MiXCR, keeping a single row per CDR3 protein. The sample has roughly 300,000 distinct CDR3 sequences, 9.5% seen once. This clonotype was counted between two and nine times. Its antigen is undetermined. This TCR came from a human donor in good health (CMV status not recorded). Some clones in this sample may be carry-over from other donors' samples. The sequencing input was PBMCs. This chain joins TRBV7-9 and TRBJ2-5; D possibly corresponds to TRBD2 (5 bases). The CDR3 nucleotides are TGTGCCAGCAGCACCGGGATCCGGCCGACCCAGTACTTC. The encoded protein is CASSTGIRPTQYF.